This T cell receptor (beta chain) stems from a study of T cells in Graves' hyperthyroidism and ophthalmopathy. The CDR3 sequence is 13 residues long. CDR1 is LNHDA, CDR2 SQIVND, per germline (reference sequence). V was pared by 2 bases and J by 5 bases, with 1 base of the junction left unmatched. Amplified TCR beta CDR3 regions came from RNA transcripts. In the first-round RT-PCR of the TCR CDR3, the HTBI primer set was used. TCRdb re-called the multiplex PCR reads through MiXCR, storing one row per CDR3 protein. The sample shows fewer than 450,000 distinct CDR3 sequences, 15% to 20% of them seen only once.

J is TRBJ2-3 and V is TRBV19; TRBD1 agrees at 7 bases. The TCR sequence derives from a woman in her thirties with Graves' hyperthyroidism that later progressed to Graves' ophthalmopathy. The specimen was blood. CDR3 in DNA: TGTGCCAGTAGTATACAGGGGGAAGATACGCAGTATTTT. This sequence encodes CASSIQGEDTQYF.